What follows are 3 T cell receptor beta chains derived from one specimen sequenced in a study of T cell responses to AZD1222 COVID-19 vaccine. Sequenced by immunoSEQ multiplex PCR; TCRdb stores in-frame clones only, minus some. This table holds 150,000 to 200,000 clones, about 89% found once. The material was peripheral blood, obtained 28 days after the second AZD1222 dose. The receptor set was obtained from an adult who received the AZD1222 COVID-19 vaccine.

The chain joins TRBV16 to TRBJ1-1, with no clear D. Trimming removed 3 bases at V and 1 base at J, with 6 bases between. The CDR3 runs to 13 residues. Looked up from germline, CDR1 is KGHSY and CDR2 is FQNENV. The CDR3 DNA reads as TGTGCCAGCAGCCATGGGAGGAACACTGAAGCTTTCTTT. It translates to CASSHGRNTEAFF.

This chain links TRBV18 with TRBJ2-2, with TRBD1 matching 7 bases. The trim removed 9 bases at V and 5 bases at J, leaving 12 bases unmatched. Germline assignment: CDR1 KGHSH and CDR2 LQKENI. The CDR3 has 15 amino acids. CDR3 bases: TGTGCCAGTCAGCGTGACAGGGTCGAGACCGGGGAGCTGTTTTTT. This codes for CASQRDRVETGELFF. Based on the CDR3 plus reference TRBV18 and TRBJ2-2, the full variable domain is NAGVMQNPRHLVRRRGQEARLRCSPMKGHSHVYWYRQLPEEGLKFMVYLQKENIIDESGMPKERFSAEFPKEGPSILRIQQVVRGDSAAYFCASQRDRVETGELFFGEGSRLTVL.

The chain carries TRBV29-1 and TRBJ1-5, with 7 bases lining up with TRBD1. V lost 6 bases to trimming and J lost 2 bases; unmatched junction nucleotides: 7. The CDR3 is 14 amino acids. Germline V gives CDR1 SQVTM, CDR2 ANQGSEA. The CDR3 region is CSVKQGTGNQPQHF. CDR3 sequence (DNA): TGCAGCGTGAAACAGGGGACGGGCAATCAGCCCCAGCATTTT.